This T cell receptor beta chain comes out of a study of T-cell memory formation after mild COVID-19. Background on the study: Clusters were largely donor specific.

TCRdb analysed the 5' RACE reads with MiXCR anew, one entry per CDR3 protein. The table shows hundreds of thousands of distinct CDR3 sequences, with approximately 21% occurring only once. The V gene end was trimmed by 3 bases and the J gene end by 4 bases; junction bases not matched to a gene: 11. Per germline, CDR1 SGHDT and CDR2 YYEEEE. This CDR3 is built from 16 residues. The sample was PBMCs or a T cell subset sorted from them (not recorded which). This TCR was sampled from an adult woman who had mild COVID-19 (a few samples of this study predate the infection). Cell type and time point are not known. The genes are TRBV5-6 and TRBJ1-1, with 8 bases matching TRBD1. The CDR3 loop reads CASSWVPGGGSTEAFF. DNA for the CDR3: TGTGCCAGCAGCTGGGTCCCAGGGGGCGGGAGCACTGAAGCTTTCTTT.